This T cell receptor beta chain emerged from a study of cytomegalovirus exposure and HLA in healthy donors. Both 60 Vbeta primers and 13 Jbeta primers went into the PCR. Repertoires were generated with immunoSEQ multiplex PCR, while TCRdb's copy carries only in-frame clones and drops some. The table includes around 130,000 clones, 81% detected once. Trimming pared 8 bases from V and 0 bases from J, leaving 13 bases between. The CDR3 totals 15 residues. From germline, CDR1 is MDHEN and CDR2 SYDVKM. Study findings and constraints: Later analysis showed most CMV-associated TCR beta chains appearing HLA-restricted. Presence/absence analyses assumed roughly uniform sequencing depth across donors.

To note about this clone: The antigen remains undetermined.

This chain joins TRBV28 and TRBJ2-2; the D is unclear. The origin of this receptor is a man between 40 and 49 years old in good health and CMV-seronegative. What was sequenced was PBMCs. CDR3 nucleotides: TGTGCCAGCTCCGGCCCAGGAACGAACACCGGGGAGCTGTTTTTT. As protein: CASSGPGTNTGELFF.